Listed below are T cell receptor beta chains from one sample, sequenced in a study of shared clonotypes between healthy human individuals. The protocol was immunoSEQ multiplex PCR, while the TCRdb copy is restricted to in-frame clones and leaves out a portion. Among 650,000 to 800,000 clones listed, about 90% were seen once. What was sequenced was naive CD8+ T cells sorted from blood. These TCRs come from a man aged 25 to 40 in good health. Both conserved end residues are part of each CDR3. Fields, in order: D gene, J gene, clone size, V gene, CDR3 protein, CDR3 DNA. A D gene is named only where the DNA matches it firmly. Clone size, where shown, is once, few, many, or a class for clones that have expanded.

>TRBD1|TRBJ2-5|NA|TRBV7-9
CASSSPGRGIRQETQYF
TGTGCCAGCAGCTCGCCTGGCAGGGGGATTCGGCAAGAGACCCAGTACTTC
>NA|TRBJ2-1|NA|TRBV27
CASSGGQGVNEQFF
TGTGCCAGCAGTGGGGGGCAAGGGGTCAATGAGCAGTTCTTC
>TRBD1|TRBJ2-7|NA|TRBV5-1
CASSSVYRGDEQYF
TGCGCCAGCAGCTCGGTTTACAGGGGCGACGAGCAGTACTTC
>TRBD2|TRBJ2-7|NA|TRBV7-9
CASSVSGGAWREGDYEQYF
TGTGCCAGCAGCGTTAGTGGGGGAGCGTGGCGGGAGGGAGATTACGAGCAGTACTTC
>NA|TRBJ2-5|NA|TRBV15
CATSSHTVGQETQYF
TGTGCCACCAGCAGTCATACCGTGGGCCAAGAGACCCAGTACTTC
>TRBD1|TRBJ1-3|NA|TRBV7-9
CASSTRQGAGNTIYF
TGTGCCAGCAGCACCCGACAGGGAGCTGGAAACACCATATATTTT
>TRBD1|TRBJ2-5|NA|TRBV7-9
CASSTRQGRDQETQYF
TGTGCCAGCAGCACGCGACAGGGGCGGGACCAAGAGACCCAGTACTTC
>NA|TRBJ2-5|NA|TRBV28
CASSLTPSGEETQYF
TGTGCCAGCAGTTTAACGCCCTCGGGGGAAGAGACCCAGTACTTC
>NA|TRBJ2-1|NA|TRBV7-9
CASSITDEQFF
TGTGCCAGCAGCATCACCGATGAGCAGTTCTTC
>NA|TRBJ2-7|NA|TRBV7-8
CASSPMAYEQYF
TGTGCCAGCAGCCCCATGGCCTACGAGCAGTACTTC
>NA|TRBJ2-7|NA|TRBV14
CASSHLGPGYEQYF
TGTGCCAGCAGCCACCTGGGACCAGGGTACGAGCAGTACTTC
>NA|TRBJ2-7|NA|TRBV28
CASSPPGSPYEQYF
TGTGCCAGCAGTCCCCCGGGAAGCCCCTACGAGCAGTACTTC
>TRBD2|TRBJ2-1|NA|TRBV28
CASSSLAGGEYNEQFF
TGTGCCAGCAGTTCATTAGCGGGAGGCGAGTACAATGAGCAGTTCTTC
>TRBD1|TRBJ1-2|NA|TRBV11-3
CASSLTGGYGYTF
TGTGCCAGCAGCTTGACAGGGGGCTATGGCTACACCTTC
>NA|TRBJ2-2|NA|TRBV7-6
CASSLELQTGELFF
TGTGCCAGCAGCTTAGAGCTGCAAACCGGGGAGCTGTTTTTT
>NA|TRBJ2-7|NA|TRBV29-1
CGAGRTYEQYF
TGCGGCGCAGGGAGGACCTACGAGCAGTACTTC
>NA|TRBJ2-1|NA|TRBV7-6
CASSLIGPQNNEQFF
TGTGCCAGCAGCTTGATCGGGCCCCAAAACAATGAGCAGTTCTTC
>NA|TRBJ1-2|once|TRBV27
CASSFYRGDGYTF
TGTGCCAGCAGTTTTTATAGGGGTGATGGCTACACCTTC
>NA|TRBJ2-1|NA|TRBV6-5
CASSLRSSYNEQFF
TGTGCCAGCAGTCTTCGAAGCTCCTACAATGAGCAGTTCTTC
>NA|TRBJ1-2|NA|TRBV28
CASSLRGGANGYTF
TGTGCCAGCAGTTTGCGAGGGGGGGCTAATGGCTACACCTTC
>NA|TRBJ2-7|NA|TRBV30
CAWRAPNRDPGFTYEQYF
TGTGCCTGGAGAGCTCCTAACCGGGACCCCGGGTTCACCTACGAGCAGTACTTC
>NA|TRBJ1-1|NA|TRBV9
CASSVGGENTEAFF
TGTGCCAGCAGCGTAGGGGGAGAGAACACTGAAGCTTTCTTT
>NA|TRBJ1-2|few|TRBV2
CASRTGGDYGYTF
TGTGCCAGCCGGACGGGAGGGGACTATGGCTACACCTTC
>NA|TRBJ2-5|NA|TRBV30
CAWSGRSGAETQYF
TGTGCCTGGAGTGGAAGGTCAGGCGCGGAGACCCAGTACTTC
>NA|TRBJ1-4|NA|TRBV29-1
CSVAEGNEKLFF
TGCAGCGTTGCGGAGGGGAATGAAAAACTGTTTTTT
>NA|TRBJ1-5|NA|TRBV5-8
CASSNLAQPQHF
TGTGCCAGTTCTAATCTCGCTCAGCCCCAGCATTTT
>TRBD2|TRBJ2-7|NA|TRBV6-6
CASSYAAGAYEQYF
TGTGCCAGCAGTTATGCGGCGGGGGCCTACGAGCAGTACTTC
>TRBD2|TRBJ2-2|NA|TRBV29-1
CSVSSGIGTGELFF
TGCAGCGTTTCTAGCGGGATAGGCACCGGGGAGCTGTTTTTT